Listed below are T cell receptor beta chains from one sample, sequenced in a study of control samples from healthy donors and cancer patients. Profiling relied on immunoSEQ multiplex PCR, and the TCRdb table lists in-frame clones only, not all of them. The table includes some 140,000 clones, roughly 91% detected once. The sequenced sample consisted of PBMCs. These receptors all come from a man in his fifties with head and neck cancer. Each CDR3 is given with its conserved first and last residue. A D gene is named only where the DNA matches it firmly. Clone size is given for some rows only: seen once, a few or many times, or a class if the clone is expanded.

j_gene: TRBJ1-4; v_gene: TRBV28; d_gene: NA; abundance: NA; CDR3aa: CASSSPGGATNEKLFF; CDR3nt: TGTGCCAGCAGTTCGCCCGGCGGCGCAACTAATGAAAAACTGTTTTTT
j_gene: TRBJ2-3; v_gene: TRBV4-1; d_gene: TRBD2; abundance: few; CDR3aa: CASSPAGDPRDTQYF; CDR3nt: TGCGCCAGCAGCCCAGCGGGGGACCCCCGGGATACGCAGTATTTT
j_gene: TRBJ2-5; v_gene: TRBV10-1; d_gene: NA; abundance: NA; CDR3aa: CASSDPGRQETQYF; CDR3nt: TGCGCCAGCAGTGACCCGGGGCGCCAAGAGACCCAGTACTTC
j_gene: TRBJ1-5; v_gene: TRBV20-1; d_gene: NA; abundance: many; CDR3aa: CSASDGPNQPQHF; CDR3nt: TGCAGTGCAAGTGACGGACCCAATCAGCCCCAGCATTTT
j_gene: TRBJ1-1; v_gene: TRBV27; d_gene: NA; abundance: NA; CDR3aa: CASSSAGTGKAEAFF; CDR3nt: TGTGCCAGCAGTTCAGCCGGAACAGGGAAAGCTGAAGCTTTCTTT
j_gene: TRBJ2-5; v_gene: TRBV9; d_gene: NA; abundance: NA; CDR3aa: CASSGGSRGETQYF; CDR3nt: TGTGCCAGCAGTGGCGGGTCCAGGGGAGAGACCCAGTACTTC
j_gene: TRBJ1-1; v_gene: TRBV10-2; d_gene: TRBD1; abundance: NA; CDR3aa: CASSRDRGMNTEAFF; CDR3nt: TGCGCCAGCAGCCGGGACAGGGGCATGAACACTGAAGCTTTCTTT
j_gene: TRBJ2-1; v_gene: TRBV19; d_gene: NA; abundance: once; CDR3aa: CASSQRTVYNEQFF; CDR3nt: TGTGCCAGTAGCCAAAGGACAGTCTACAATGAGCAGTTCTTC
j_gene: TRBJ2-6; v_gene: TRBV6-2/TRBV6-3; d_gene: NA; abundance: NA; CDR3aa: CASSYKRAGANVLTF; CDR3nt: TGTGCCAGCAGTTACAAGAGGGCTGGGGCCAACGTCCTGACTTTC
j_gene: TRBJ2-7; v_gene: TRBV27; d_gene: NA; abundance: NA; CDR3aa: CASSLRSPQGSVYEQYF; CDR3nt: TGTGCCAGCAGTTTAAGGAGCCCCCAGGGGTCAGTCTACGAGCAGTACTTC
j_gene: TRBJ1-5; v_gene: TRBV7-8; d_gene: NA; abundance: NA; CDR3aa: CASSPFGGENQPQHF; CDR3nt: TGTGCCAGCAGCCCTTTTGGAGGGGAAAATCAGCCCCAGCATTTT
j_gene: TRBJ1-2; v_gene: TRBV19; d_gene: TRBD1; abundance: NA; CDR3aa: CASSNRDRGQNYGYTF; CDR3nt: TGTGCCAGTAGTAACCGGGACAGGGGGCAGAACTATGGCTACACCTTC
j_gene: TRBJ1-3; v_gene: TRBV10-3; d_gene: NA; abundance: NA; CDR3aa: CAISDLAGSGNTIYF; CDR3nt: TGTGCCATCAGTGACCTTGCGGGCTCTGGAAACACCATATATTTT
j_gene: TRBJ1-1; v_gene: TRBV3-1/TRBV3-2; d_gene: TRBD1; abundance: NA; CDR3aa: CASSPRQGTEAFF; CDR3nt: TGTGCCAGCAGCCCCCGACAGGGTACTGAAGCTTTCTTT
j_gene: TRBJ2-7; v_gene: TRBV27; d_gene: NA; abundance: NA; CDR3aa: CASSLAAEGYEQYF; CDR3nt: TGTGCCAGCAGTTTGGCCGCGGAAGGCTACGAGCAGTACTTC
j_gene: TRBJ1-5; v_gene: TRBV27; d_gene: NA; abundance: NA; CDR3aa: CASGLGSNQPQHF; CDR3nt: TGTGCCAGTGGTTTAGGGTCCAATCAGCCCCAGCATTTT
j_gene: TRBJ2-3; v_gene: TRBV7-8; d_gene: NA; abundance: NA; CDR3aa: CASSLANTDTQYF; CDR3nt: TGTGCCAGCAGCTTAGCCAACACAGATACGCAGTATTTT
j_gene: TRBJ2-1; v_gene: TRBV18; d_gene: TRBD2; abundance: NA; CDR3aa: CASSPQGLAGIF; CDR3nt: TGTGCCAGCTCCCCACAGGGACTAGCGGGGATCTTC
j_gene: TRBJ2-1; v_gene: TRBV7-6; d_gene: TRBD2; abundance: NA; CDR3aa: CASSPEVRGVGFF; CDR3nt: TGTGCCAGCAGCCCCGAGGTCCGGGGGGTGGGGTTCTTC
j_gene: TRBJ2-5; v_gene: TRBV10-3; d_gene: NA; abundance: NA; CDR3aa: CAISDKEETQYF; CDR3nt: TGTGCCATCAGTGACAAGGAAGAGACCCAGTACTTC
j_gene: TRBJ2-2; v_gene: TRBV11-3; d_gene: NA; abundance: NA; CDR3aa: CASSLGGSTGELFF; CDR3nt: TGTGCCAGCAGTCTAGGGGGGAGCACCGGGGAGCTGTTTTTT
j_gene: TRBJ2-3; v_gene: TRBV27; d_gene: NA; abundance: NA; CDR3aa: CASIKRAPPDTQYF; CDR3nt: TGTGCCAGCATTAAACGGGCCCCCCCAGATACGCAGTATTTT
j_gene: TRBJ2-1; v_gene: TRBV6-5; d_gene: TRBD2; abundance: NA; CDR3aa: CASSYLSSGEGNEQFF; CDR3nt: TGTGCCAGCAGTTACTTATCTAGCGGGGAGGGAAATGAGCAGTTCTTC
j_gene: TRBJ1-2; v_gene: TRBV19; d_gene: NA; abundance: NA; CDR3aa: CASRTKDRNYGYTF; CDR3nt: TGTGCCAGTAGGACAAAGGACAGAAACTATGGCTACACCTTC
j_gene: TRBJ2-1; v_gene: TRBV6-5; d_gene: TRBD1; abundance: NA; CDR3aa: CASSYSRDRNYNEQFF; CDR3nt: TGTGCCAGCAGTTACTCCCGGGACAGGAACTACAATGAGCAGTTCTTC
j_gene: TRBJ2-5; v_gene: TRBV19; d_gene: NA; abundance: NA; CDR3aa: CASSMGTSPETQYF; CDR3nt: TGTGCCAGTAGTATGGGTACCTCCCCAGAGACCCAGTACTTC
j_gene: TRBJ1-2; v_gene: TRBV12-3/TRBV12-4; d_gene: NA; abundance: NA; CDR3aa: CAARTGQNYGYTF; CDR3nt: TGTGCCGCCAGAACGGGGCAGAACTATGGCTACACCTTC
j_gene: TRBJ1-5; v_gene: TRBV19; d_gene: TRBD1; abundance: few; CDR3aa: CASSLGTVGNQPQHF; CDR3nt: TGTGCCAGTAGTTTGGGGACAGTTGGCAATCAGCCCCAGCATTTT
j_gene: TRBJ1-1; v_gene: TRBV12-3/TRBV12-4; d_gene: NA; abundance: NA; CDR3aa: CASSLGTEAFF; CDR3nt: TGTGCCAGCAGTTTGGGCACTGAAGCTTTCTTT
j_gene: TRBJ2-7; v_gene: TRBV7-9; d_gene: NA; abundance: NA; CDR3aa: CASSNGSGRWEQYF; CDR3nt: TGTGCCAGCAGCAATGGGTCCGGGCGGTGGGAGCAGTACTTC
j_gene: TRBJ2-1; v_gene: TRBV7-2; d_gene: NA; abundance: NA; CDR3aa: CASSSTLGNEFF; CDR3nt: TGTGCCAGCAGCTCAACCCTAGGGAACGAGTTCTTC
j_gene: TRBJ1-2; v_gene: TRBV6-5; d_gene: NA; abundance: NA; CDR3aa: CASRGPPPASYGYTF; CDR3nt: TGTGCCAGCAGGGGGCCGCCCCCGGCTAGCTATGGCTACACCTTC
j_gene: TRBJ1-2; v_gene: TRBV7-2; d_gene: NA; abundance: NA; CDR3aa: CASSPYRVTNYGYTF; CDR3nt: TGTGCCAGCAGCCCTTACAGGGTGACTAACTATGGCTACACCTTC
j_gene: TRBJ2-4; v_gene: TRBV7-9; d_gene: NA; abundance: NA; CDR3aa: CASSLVGLTQYF; CDR3nt: TGTGCCAGCAGCTTAGTGGGGCTGACTCAGTACTTC
j_gene: TRBJ2-7; v_gene: TRBV3-1/TRBV3-2; d_gene: NA; abundance: NA; CDR3aa: CASSHRQAYEQYF; CDR3nt: TGTGCCAGCAGCCATAGACAGGCTTACGAGCAGTACTTC
j_gene: TRBJ2-2; v_gene: TRBV29-1; d_gene: NA; abundance: once; CDR3aa: CSVSGTNTGELFF; CDR3nt: TGCAGCGTTTCCGGGACTAACACCGGGGAGCTGTTTTTT
j_gene: TRBJ1-3; v_gene: TRBV6-6; d_gene: NA; abundance: NA; CDR3aa: CASSSAAALGNTIYF; CDR3nt: TGTGCCAGCAGTTCTGCTGCTGCGCTTGGAAACACCATATATTTT
j_gene: TRBJ2-1; v_gene: TRBV7-5; d_gene: NA; abundance: once; CDR3aa: CARSLAHSYWDEQFF; CDR3nt: TGTGCCAGAAGCTTAGCCCACAGCTATTGGGATGAGCAGTTCTTC
j_gene: TRBJ2-1; v_gene: TRBV5-1; d_gene: NA; abundance: NA; CDR3aa: CASSTRPGEQFF; CDR3nt: TGCGCCAGCAGCACCCGTCCGGGTGAGCAGTTCTTC
j_gene: TRBJ2-5; v_gene: TRBV4-1; d_gene: TRBD2; abundance: NA; CDR3aa: CASSQAYGGAATQYF; CDR3nt: TGCGCCAGCAGCCAAGCATACGGGGGGGCCGCGACCCAGTACTTC
j_gene: TRBJ2-2; v_gene: TRBV19; d_gene: NA; abundance: NA; CDR3aa: CASSIRTANTGELFF; CDR3nt: TGTGCCAGTAGTATAAGAACAGCGAACACCGGGGAGCTGTTTTTT
j_gene: TRBJ2-1; v_gene: TRBV12-3/TRBV12-4; d_gene: TRBD2; abundance: NA; CDR3aa: CASTPPGGNEQFF; CDR3nt: TGTGCCAGCACCCCCCCGGGAGGGAATGAGCAGTTCTTC
j_gene: TRBJ1-1; v_gene: TRBV5-1; d_gene: NA; abundance: NA; CDR3aa: CASSLDPATSTEAFF; CDR3nt: TGCGCCAGCAGCTTGGATCCGGCGACGAGCACTGAAGCTTTCTTT
j_gene: TRBJ1-4; v_gene: TRBV18; d_gene: TRBD1; abundance: once; CDR3aa: CASSQAGTGNEKLFF; CDR3nt: TGTGCCAGCTCACAGGCCGGGACAGGGAATGAAAAACTGTTTTTT
j_gene: TRBJ1-4; v_gene: TRBV28; d_gene: NA; abundance: NA; CDR3aa: CASSLLGDMAATNEKLFF; CDR3nt: TGTGCCAGCAGTTTATTAGGGGACATGGCTGCAACTAATGAAAAACTGTTTTTT
j_gene: TRBJ2-7; v_gene: TRBV5-8; d_gene: TRBD1; abundance: NA; CDR3aa: CASSLVTGTPYEQYF; CDR3nt: TGTGCCAGCAGCTTGGTGACAGGGACCCCATACGAGCAGTACTTC
j_gene: TRBJ2-7; v_gene: TRBV7-2; d_gene: TRBD1; abundance: NA; CDR3aa: CASSLGQGVYEQYF; CDR3nt: TGTGCCAGCAGCTTAGGGCAGGGGGTCTACGAGCAGTACTTC
j_gene: TRBJ2-2; v_gene: TRBV7-9; d_gene: NA; abundance: NA; CDR3aa: CASSLRTVSTGELFF; CDR3nt: TGTGCCAGCAGCTTACGGACAGTGTCCACCGGGGAGCTGTTTTTT
j_gene: TRBJ2-1; v_gene: TRBV10-1; d_gene: TRBD2; abundance: NA; CDR3aa: CASSVVAGGPDEQFF; CDR3nt: TGCGCCAGCAGTGTTGTAGCGGGAGGGCCAGATGAGCAGTTCTTC
j_gene: TRBJ2-1; v_gene: TRBV18; d_gene: TRBD1; abundance: NA; CDR3aa: CASSLDRGVNEQFF; CDR3nt: TGTGCCAGCTCACTGGACAGGGGGGTCAATGAGCAGTTCTTC
j_gene: TRBJ2-1; v_gene: TRBV11-2; d_gene: NA; abundance: NA; CDR3aa: CASSLDGGPYNEQFF; CDR3nt: TGTGCCAGCAGCTTAGATGGGGGACCCTACAATGAGCAGTTCTTC
j_gene: TRBJ2-1; v_gene: TRBV15; d_gene: NA; abundance: once; CDR3aa: CATSRDRDNEQFF; CDR3nt: TGTGCCACCAGCAGAGACAGGGACAATGAGCAGTTCTTC